This T cell receptor beta chain comes out of a study of a mutant IDH1 vaccine in newly diagnosed glioma. Concerning this clone: The antigen remains unidentified.

The germline gives CDR1 MDHEN, CDR2 SYDVKM. The CDR3 contains 13 residues. V dropped 5 bases and J dropped 7 bases, with 14 bases sitting between them. This table comes from immunoSEQ multiplex PCR, and its TCRdb copy is limited to in-frame clones, with some not included. The sample lists roughly 32,000 clones, around 79% occurring once. The sample's time point: week 35, safety follow-up. All doses held 300 ug of mutant IDH1 20-mer peptide, with topical imiquimod. Source: PBMCs, taken from a glioma patient whose treatment included an IDH1 peptide vaccine. The source of this sequence is a woman younger than 45 with glioma. Some clones in this sample may be carry-over from other donors' samples. This chain joins TRBV28 and TRBJ1-2, with D possibly matching TRBD1 (6 bases). CDR3 region: CASSRQAEAGYTF. The CDR3 nucleotides are TGTGCCAGCAGTCGACAGGCGGAGGCTGGCTACACCTTC.